The 15 T cell receptor beta chains presented below share a single source sample, sequenced in a study of blood T cells in healthy people across ages. The second PCR ran 7 to 11 cycles with a sample-barcoded 5' primer and J-beta primers. One entry per CDR3 protein, called by TCRdb with MiXCR from the 5' RACE reads. Of about 1.8 million distinct CDR3 sequences in the sample, approximately 50% were seen once. The sample was blood. The receptors were gathered from a woman in her forties in good health.

The chain uses TRBV5-5 and TRBJ2-3; tentatively, D is TRBD2 (5 bases). CDR3 length: 14 residues. Germline V lookup: CDR1 SGHKS, CDR2 YYEKEE (reference sequence). The V end was cut by 3 bases, the J end by 5 bases, with 13 bases between. CDR3: CASSSLRGRDTQYF. In nucleotides, the CDR3 is TGTGCCAGCAGCTCCCTGAGAGGGAGAGATACGCAGTATTTT.

The rearrangement joins TRBV2 to TRBJ2-5; a possible D gene is TRBD1 (6 bases). The length of the CDR3 is 14 residues. The germline V gene has CDR1 SNHLY and CDR2 FYNNEI. V was clipped by 8 bases and J by 1 base, with 14 bases between them. CDR3 in amino acids: CASGRRGSQETQYF. CDR3 sequence (DNA): TGTGCCAGCGGGAGAAGGGGGAGCCAAGAGACCCAGTACTTC. The complete variable domain, with remaining parts taken from reference TRBV2 and TRBJ2-5, reads EPEVTQTPSHQVTQMGQEVILRCVPISNHLYFYWYRQILGQKVEFLVSFYNNEISEKSEIFDDQFSVERPDGSNFTLKIRSTKLEDSAMYFCASGRRGSQETQYFGPGTRLLVL.

CDR3 amino acids: CSVDAFEASGGATDTQYF. CDR3 bases: TGCAGCGTCGACGCTTTCGAGGCTAGCGGGGGGGCCACAGATACGCAGTATTTT. V gene TRBV29-1 combines with J gene TRBJ2-3, with 12 positions matching TRBD2. Germline CDR1 and CDR2: SQVTM and ANQGSEA. V gave up 6 bases and J gave up 2 bases; unmatched junction bases: 15. This CDR3 has 18 residues.

In the case of this clonotype: Its ends do not fully match the called genes, so a read error is possible. This chain uses TRBV7-7 with TRBJ2-1, with 8 nucleotides matching TRBD1. CDR3 length equals 14 residues. Per germline, CDR1 SSHAT and CDR2 FNYEAQ (reference sequence). The DNA of the CDR3 is TGTGCTAGCAGCGCGGACAGGGTTTCGCATGAGCAGTTCTTC. Amino acids: CASSADRVSHEQFF.

The chain has TRBV2 and TRBJ2-1; D might be TRBD1 (5 bases). The germline CDR1 and CDR2 sequences are SNHLY and FYNNEI. Between the trimmed V and J ends, which lost 3 bases and 0 bases, there was a span of 12 bases. The CDR3 covers 16 residues. In nucleotides, the CDR3 is TGTGCCAGCAGTGATTTACCGACAGTCTCCTACAATGAGCAGTTCTTC. Its protein is CASSDLPTVSYNEQFF.

This chain joins TRBV13 and TRBJ2-1; D gene ambiguous. The CDR3 runs to 11 residues. Trimming removed 5 bases at V and 12 bases at J, with 11 bases between. Germline V gene sequence: CDR1 PRHDT, CDR2 FYEKMQ (reference sequence). CDR3 loop: CASSATGWQFF. The CDR3 region has the DNA TGTGCCAGCAGCGCAACCGGGTGGCAGTTCTTC.

The chain carries TRBV6-2 or TRBV6-3 and TRBJ2-3; TRBD2 agrees at 10 bases. The CDR3 loop spans 15 amino acids. Trimming cost V 7 bases and J 1 base; bases outside gene matches: 5. Germline CDR1 reads MNHEY; CDR2 reads SVGEGT. Here the CDR3 DNA reads TGTGCCAGCACAGCGGGGGGGTCAGGCACAGATACGCAGTATTTT. Its protein is CASTAGGSGTDTQYF.

V usage is TRBV7-2 and J usage is TRBJ1-5; D is ambiguous. The V end lost 5 bases, the J end lost 7 bases, and 12 bases lay between the germline ends. This CDR3 is 13 amino acids long. The germline V gene encodes CDR1 SGHTA and CDR2 FQGNSA. The CDR3, as DNA: TGTGCCAGCAGCGACTCGGCAAAGCAGCCCCAGCATTTT. It codes for CASSDSAKQPQHF.

This clonotype was detected only a few times. The chain recombines TRBV20-1 with TRBJ2-3; no firm D call. Trimming cost V 5 bases and J 5 bases, with 14 bases left between them. CDR3 length: 13 residues. CDR1 and CDR2 from the germline V gene are DFQATT and SNEGSKA (reference sequence). The CDR3 sequence: CSALNVNKDTQYF. CDR3 nucleotide sequence: TGCAGTGCTCTCAACGTCAACAAAGATACGCAGTATTTT.

This clonotype came up a few times. This chain links TRBV12-3 or TRBV12-4 with TRBJ2-1; 8 bases line up with TRBD1. V was pared by 6 bases and J by 1 base, with 5 bases of the junction left unmatched. This CDR3 is built from 15 residues. In DNA form, the CDR3 reads TGTGCCAGCAGGAAACAGGGGGTTTCCTACAATGAGCAGTTCTTC. Protein product: CASRKQGVSYNEQFF.

This chain joins TRBV6-2 or TRBV6-3 and TRBJ1-5, with D possibly matching TRBD1 (6 bases). This CDR3 is built from 20 residues. V was pared by 6 bases and J by 2 bases, with 29 bases between. Germline V lookup: CDR1 MNHEY, CDR2 SVGEGT. The DNA of the CDR3 is TGTGCCAGCAGCAACAGACGACCGGGGGCTAAAAATATGGGCAATCAGCCCCAGCATTTT. Its translation: CASSNRRPGAKNMGNQPQHF.

The V gene is TRBV20-1, the J gene TRBJ2-3; TRBD2 might be the D (5 bases). V dropped 5 bases and J dropped 2 bases, with 14 bases sitting between them. The V gene's germline CDR1 is DFQATT and CDR2 SNEGSKA (reference sequence). The CDR3 is made up of 14 amino acids. CDR3: CSAGLGGYTDTQYF. The CDR3 nucleotides read TGCAGTGCTGGGCTGGGCGGGTACACAGATACGCAGTATTTT.

This chain uses TRBV6-1 with TRBJ2-5; weak D call: TRBD2 (5 bases). The CDR3 has 14 amino acids. Trimming cost V 5 bases and J 2 bases, with 12 bases left between them. CDR1 MNHNS and CDR2 SASEGT come from the germline V gene. CDR3 bases: TGTGCCAGCAGTCACGGACTGGTTCAAGAGACCCAGTACTTC. This gives the protein CASSHGLVQETQYF.

This clonotype was seen only a few times. In DNA form, the CDR3 reads TGCAGCGTTGATATTCGGCGCAGGGGGGCAATCTACGAGCAGTACTTC. Amino acid sequence: CSVDIRRRGAIYEQYF. The chain uses TRBV29-1 and TRBJ2-7; a weak D match, TRBD1 (7 bases). The V gene lost 3 bases and the J gene lost 3 bases, with 21 bases spanning the gap. This CDR3 region has 16 residues. In germline, CDR1 is SQVTM, CDR2 ANQGSEA.

This clonotype was observed a single time. V is TRBV6-5 and J is TRBJ2-4; 8 bases align to TRBD2. Trimming took 2 bases from V and 6 from J; bases not matched to a gene: 6. Germline CDR1 is MNHEY and CDR2 is SVGAGI. The CDR3 is 15 residues long. As DNA, the CDR3 is TGTGCCAGCAGTTACCGAGGACTAGCCCTAAACATTCAGTACTTC. Protein product: CASSYRGLALNIQYF.